This T cell receptor (beta chain) was retrieved from a study of T-cell reconstitution after alpha-beta-depleted transplantation in children. Regarding the study as a whole: T-cell numbers and diversity one year post-transplant derived largely from freshly generated T cells. Where alpha-beta T cells came from about two months after transplant was reportedly several hundred expanded graft clones.

V lost 4 bases and J 1 base, leaving 5 bases between the germline ends. Germline V gives CDR1 MDHEN, CDR2 SYDVKM. The CDR3 is 13 residues long. As to this clonotype: Its target is not known.

This sample's TCRbeta library carried unique molecular identifier barcodes. TCRdb re-derived calls from the PCR reads in MiXCR, one entry per CDR3 protein. This table has approximately 500,000 distinct CDR3 sequences, 27% appearing once. Sequences were derived from PBMCs, sampled before TCRalphabeta/CD19-depleted stem cell transplant. The receptor comes from a boy under two years old with Wiskott-Aldrich syndrome, due to receive a stem cell transplant. The V and J genes are TRBV28 and TRBJ2-1; D is undetermined. CDR3 in amino acids: CASSSESYNEQFF. CDR3 DNA: TGTGCCAGCAGTTCGGAATCCTACAATGAGCAGTTCTTC.